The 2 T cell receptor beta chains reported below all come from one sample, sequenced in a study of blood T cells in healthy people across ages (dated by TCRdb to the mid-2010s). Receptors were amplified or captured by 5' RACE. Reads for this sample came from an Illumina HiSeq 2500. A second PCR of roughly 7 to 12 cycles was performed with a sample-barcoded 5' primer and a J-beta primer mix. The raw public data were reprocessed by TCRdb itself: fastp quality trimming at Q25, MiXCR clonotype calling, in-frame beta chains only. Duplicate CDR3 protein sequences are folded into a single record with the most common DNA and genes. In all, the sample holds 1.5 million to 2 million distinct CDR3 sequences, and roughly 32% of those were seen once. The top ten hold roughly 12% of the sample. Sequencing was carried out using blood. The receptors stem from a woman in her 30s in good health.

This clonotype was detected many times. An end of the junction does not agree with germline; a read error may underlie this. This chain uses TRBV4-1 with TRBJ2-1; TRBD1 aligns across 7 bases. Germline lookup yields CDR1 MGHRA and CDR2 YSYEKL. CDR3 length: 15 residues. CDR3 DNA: TGTGCCAGCAGCTTGGGACAGAGCTCCTACAATGAGCAGTTCTTC. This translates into CASSLGQSSYNEQFF.

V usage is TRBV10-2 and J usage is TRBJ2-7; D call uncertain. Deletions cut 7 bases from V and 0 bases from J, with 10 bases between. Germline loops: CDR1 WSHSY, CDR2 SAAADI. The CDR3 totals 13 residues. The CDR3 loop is CASTARNSYEQYF. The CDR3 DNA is TGCGCCAGCACCGCGAGGAACTCCTACGAGCAGTACTTC.